Each of the 17 T cell receptor beta chains below was sequenced from the same sample in a study of blood T cell repertoires in COVID-19. Clones were read by immunoSEQ multiplex PCR, and TCRdb kept only the in-frame ones, dropping some. Of under 70,000 clones in the sample, approximately 90% were seen once. Sequencing was done on a sample of PBMCs or T cells enriched from blood (not recorded which). Receptors were obtained from a woman in her thirties or forties who had recovered from COVID-19.

The chain employs TRBV5-1 and TRBJ2-1; 9 nucleotides match TRBD1. There are 14 residues in the CDR3. The germline gives CDR1 SGHRS, CDR2 YFSETQ. Unmatched junction bases numbered 8, after V lost 4 bases and J lost 9 bases. The DNA for the CDR3 is TGCGCCAGCAGCATACAGGGGGCTGGAAGTGAGCAGTTCTTC. It is translated as CASSIQGAGSEQFF.

This clone was seen only once. The chain employs TRBV11-2 and TRBJ1-2; D possibly corresponds to TRBD1 (6 bases). Between the trimmed V and J ends, which lost 4 bases and 0 bases, there was a span of 9 bases. Per germline, CDR1 SGHAT and CDR2 FQNNGV. The CDR3 has 14 residues. The CDR3 nucleotides read TGTGCCAGCAGCTCGGACAGATCTAACTATGGCTACACCTTC. This codes for CASSSDRSNYGYTF.

V is TRBV29-1 and J is TRBJ1-1, with D uncertain. Trimming removed 4 bases from V and 10 bases from J, with 16 bases in between. The CDR3 runs 12 residues. The germline V gene has CDR1 SQVTM and CDR2 ANQGSEA. This CDR3 reads CSVGGIEAVAFF. CDR3 coding DNA: TGCAGCGTTGGAGGAATCGAGGCTGTAGCTTTCTTT. Full variable domain (outside the CDR3, taken from reference TRBV29-1 and TRBJ1-1): SAVISQKPSRDICQRGTSLTIQCQVDSQVTMMFWYRQQPGQSLTLIATANQGSEATYESGFVIDKFPISRPNLTFSTLTVSNMSPEDSSIYLCSVGGIEAVAFFGQGTRLTVV.

V and J are TRBV19 and TRBJ2-3, with TRBD1 as a possible D gene (5 bases). CDR3 size: 14 residues. The germline CDR1 and CDR2 sequences are LNHDA and SQIVND (reference sequence). Trimming took 3 bases from V and 1 from J, leaving 8 bases between them. This CDR3 reads CASSMGPGTDTQYF. The CDR3 nucleotides read TGTGCCAGTAGTATGGGGCCCGGCACAGATACGCAGTATTTT.

The chain combines TRBV4-1 with TRBJ1-2; no clear D gene. V dropped 1 base and J dropped 4 bases, with 10 bases sitting between them. The CDR3 is made up of 14 amino acids. From germline, CDR1 is MGHRA and CDR2 YSYEKL. The CDR3: CASSQVGSPYGYTF. Here the CDR3 DNA reads TGCGCCAGCAGCCAAGTGGGCAGTCCCTATGGCTACACCTTC.

The J gene is TRBJ2-7, the V gene TRBV12-3 or TRBV12-4, with D uncertain. V was shortened by 3 bases and J by 1 base, with 7 bases between the two germline ends. This CDR3 is 13 amino acids long. The CDR3 region is CASSFSTSYEQYF. Written as DNA, the CDR3 is TGTGCCAGCAGTTTCTCGACATCCTACGAGCAGTACTTC.

V gene TRBV5-1 combines with J gene TRBJ1-4, with D possibly being TRBD1 (6 bases). The CDR3 consists of 15 residues. Germline loops: CDR1 SGHRS, CDR2 YFSETQ. Trimming shortened V by 3 bases and J by 8 bases, and 17 bases separated the two germline ends. Written as DNA, the CDR3 is TGCGCCAGCAGCTCAAACAGGGCCTTGGGAGAAAAACTGTTTTTT. It yields the protein CASSSNRALGEKLFF. Using reference TRBV5-1 and TRBJ1-4 for the parts outside the CDR3, the full variable domain is KAGVTQTPRYLIKTRGQQVTLSCSPISGHRSVSWYQQTPGQGLQFLFEYFSETQRNKGNFPGRFSGRQFSNSRSEMNVSTLELGDSALYLCASSSNRALGEKLFFGSGTQLSVL.

The gene calls are TRBV6-1 and TRBJ2-1; D might be TRBD1 (7 bases). V lost 0 bases to trimming and J lost 4 bases, with 13 bases between them. The germline V gene has CDR1 MNHNS and CDR2 SASEGT. The CDR3 is made up of 16 amino acids. The CDR3 protein is CASSEAAGGIYNEQFF. The DNA of the CDR3 is TGTGCCAGCAGTGAAGCGGCAGGGGGGATTTACAATGAGCAGTTCTTC.

The rearrangement joins TRBV6-4 to TRBJ2-1, with 8 bases aligning to TRBD2. This CDR3 is built from 14 residues. J lost 3 bases, V lost 5 bases, and 3 bases had no gene match. CDR1 and CDR2 from the germline V gene are MRHNA and SNTAGT. The CDR3 DNA reads as TGTGCCAGCAGTATGGCGGGGGGCTACAATGAGCAGTTCTTC. The encoded protein is CASSMAGGYNEQFF.

This clone has more than one count but fewer than ten. This rearrangement joins TRBV11-2 to TRBJ2-7; 8 bases are a match to TRBD2. The CDR3 runs 15 residues. The trim removed 1 base at V and 3 bases at J, leaving 5 bases unmatched. The germline V gene has CDR1 SGHAT and CDR2 FQNNGV. This CDR3 is CASSLAPGGVYEQYF. Here the CDR3 DNA reads TGTGCCAGCAGCTTAGCCCCGGGGGGGGTCTACGAGCAGTACTTC.

The J gene is TRBJ1-1, the V gene TRBV4-1, with D unclear. Germline CDR1 reads MGHRA; CDR2 reads YSYEKL. The CDR3 consists of 15 residues. The V and J ends lost 1 base and 0 bases respectively, with 9 bases between them. CDR3 nucleotides: TGCGCCAGCAGCCAAGTAGTTTCCTTGAACACTGAAGCTTTCTTT. It specifies CASSQVVSLNTEAFF.

The J gene is TRBJ1-2, the V gene TRBV19; 7 bases align to TRBD1. The CDR3 has 15 residues. V shed 4 bases, J shed 7 bases, and the junction held 12 bases outside the gene matches. CDR1 is LNHDA, CDR2 SQIVND, per germline (reference sequence). CDR3 sequence (DNA): TGTGCCAGTAGTAGGACCCATCGGGGACAGTCTGGCTACACCTTC. Protein: CASSRTHRGQSGYTF.

The chain combines TRBV5-5 with TRBJ1-5; a weak D match, TRBD1 (5 bases). The CDR3 length is 14 residues. CDR1 and CDR2 (germline): SGHKS, YYEKEE (reference sequence). The V end lost 4 bases, the J end lost 3 bases, and 11 bases lay between the germline ends. DNA of the CDR3: TGTGCCAGCAGCCGGGACTTCCACAATCAGCCCCAGCATTTT. As protein: CASSRDFHNQPQHF.

J is TRBJ2-3 and V is TRBV6-5; a possible D gene is TRBD2 (5 bases). CDR3 length equals 15 residues. Germline CDR1 reads MNHEY; CDR2 reads SVGAGI. V lost 3 bases, J lost 1 base, and 11 bases lay in between. CDR3 protein: CASSYGERRTDTQYF. In nucleotides, the CDR3 is TGTGCCAGCAGTTATGGGGAGAGACGCACAGATACGCAGTATTTT.

The CDR3 region has the DNA TGTGCCACCAGCAGGGGCGGGCTCAATGAGCAGTTCTTC. Amino acid sequence: CATSRGGLNEQFF. The rearrangement links TRBV15 to TRBJ2-1; D is perhaps TRBD2 (5 bases). Germline lookup yields CDR1 LNHNV and CDR2 YYDKDF (reference sequence). The CDR3 totals 13 residues. V was trimmed by 3 bases and J by 6 bases, leaving 9 bases between them.

The V call is TRBV27, the J call TRBJ2-5; 8 bases map to TRBD1. Germline CDR1 and CDR2: MNHEY and SMNVEV (reference sequence). CDR3 length equals 14 residues. The junction had 4 bases not matched to a gene; V was cut back by 2 bases and J by 5 bases. This chain's CDR3 is CASSLPGQGETQYF. The CDR3 nucleotides are TGTGCCAGCAGTTTACCCGGACAGGGCGAGACCCAGTACTTC.

There are a few counts of this clone. The rearrangement joins TRBV7-9 to TRBJ2-7; TRBD1 agrees at 8 bases. The trim removed 5 bases at V and 3 bases at J, leaving 3 bases unmatched. Germline CDR1 SEHNR, CDR2 FQNEAQ (reference sequence). The CDR3 contains 13 residues. The CDR3 DNA reads as TGTGCCAGCAGCGGTGGACAGGGCTACGAGCAGTACTTC. Protein: CASSGGQGYEQYF.